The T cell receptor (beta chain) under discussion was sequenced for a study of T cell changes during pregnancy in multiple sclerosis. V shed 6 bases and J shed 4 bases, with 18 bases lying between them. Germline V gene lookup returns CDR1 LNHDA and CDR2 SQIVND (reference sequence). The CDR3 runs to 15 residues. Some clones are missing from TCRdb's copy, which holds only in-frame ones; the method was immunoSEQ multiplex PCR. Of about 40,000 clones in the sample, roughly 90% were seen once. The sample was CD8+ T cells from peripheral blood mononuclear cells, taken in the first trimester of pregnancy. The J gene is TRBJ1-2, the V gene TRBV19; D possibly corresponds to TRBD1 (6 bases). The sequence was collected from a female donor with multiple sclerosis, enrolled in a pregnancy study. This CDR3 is CASSPALTGRYGYTF. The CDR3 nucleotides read TGTGCCAGTAGCCCAGCCCTGACAGGACGCTATGGCTACACCTTC.